This T cell receptor beta chain was captured in a study of CD8+ T cells in alopecia areata. Study details: Treated patients were dosed with oral tofacitinib, taking 5 to 10 mg twice daily.

Germline V gene data show CDR1 as SGDLS and CDR2 as YYNGEE. CDR3 length: 15 amino acids. V shed 4 bases and J shed 5 bases, with 15 bases lying between them. This clone showed up just once. What it binds is not known. Whole-study findings and limits: With patients, TCR sharing proved less clear than in mice, a difference possibly related to HLA.

The authors extracted RNA and reverse transcribed it into cDNA as the sequencing template. The assay was immunoSEQ multiplex PCR, and TCRdb's table has in-frame clones only and misses some. The sample has about 70,000 clones; roughly 28% are singletons. Treatment indicated: oral pan-JAK inhibitor, 5-10 mg twice daily. Researchers picked out CD4+ and CD8+ T cells from PBMCs by sorting. The clonotype comes from a human donor with alopecia areata. The material was CD8+ T cells sorted from blood, obtained at week 4, from a patient treated with tofacitinib. This chain uses TRBV9 with TRBJ2-2; possible D gene TRBD1, 6 bases. The CDR3 protein is CASSPTGHSTGELFF. DNA for the CDR3: TGTGCCAGCAGCCCGACGGGACATTCTACCGGGGAGCTGTTTTTT.